This T cell receptor beta chain was observed in a study of response to subunit inactivated influenza vaccine. Each CDR3 protein is one row after TCRdb ran MiXCR on the RT-PCR reads. Of 610,000 or so distinct CDR3 sequences listed, 13% to 15% are singletons. This clonotype was observed a handful of times. The material sequenced was PBMCs from blood, taken about 11 days after vaccination. This sequence originates from a man between 45 and 60 years old who received an inactivated influenza vaccine.

The CDR3 loop reads CSVRVGANVLTF. In nucleotides, the CDR3 is TGCAGTGTCAGGGTCGGGGCCAACGTCCTGACTTTC. V usage is TRBV20-1 and J usage is TRBJ2-6; weak D call: TRBD1 (5 bases). There are 12 residues in the CDR3. Germline assignment: CDR1 DFQATT and CDR2 SNEGSKA (reference sequence). Between the trimmed V and J ends, which lost 7 bases and 4 bases, there was a span of 8 bases.